This is a list of T cell receptor beta chains from one sample in a study of shared clonotypes between healthy human individuals. Only in-frame clones appear in the TCRdb table, and some are missing; sequencing was by immunoSEQ multiplex PCR. Here the sample spans around 1.1 million clones, roughly 74% being singletons. The sample taken for sequencing was memory CD4+ T cells from PBMCs. The origin of the receptors is a man younger than 35 in good health. Some clones in this sample may be carry-over from other donors' samples. Both conserved end residues are part of each CDR3. D genes are given only for firm matches. Clone sizes are given selectively: once, few, many, or a class where the clone is expanded.

d_gene,v_gene,len,j_gene,abundance,CDR3nt,CDR3aa
NA,TRBV2,13,TRBJ2-7,once,TGTGCCAGCAGTGAATGGACAGAGGGCGAGCAGTACTTC,CASSEWTEGEQYF
TRBD2,TRBV7-8,16,TRBJ2-7,NA,TGTGCCAGCAGCTTAGTAGTGCGGGAGGCTTCCTACGAGCAGTACTTC,CASSLVVREASYEQYF
NA,TRBV20-1,10,TRBJ1-1,NA,TGCAGTGCTAGCGCCAGAGAAGCTTTCTTT,CSASAREAFF
TRBD1,TRBV30,14,TRBJ2-2,NA,TGTGCCTGGAGTTCCGGGACAGGGGCCGGGGAGCTGTTTTTT,CAWSSGTGAGELFF
NA,TRBV10-3,12,TRBJ2-7,once,TGTGCCATCAGCCAACAGGGACACGAGCAGTACTTC,CAISQQGHEQYF
NA,TRBV11-2,16,TRBJ2-6,NA,TGTGCCAGCAGCTTGCGACAGAGCTCTGGGGCCAACGTCCTGACTTTC,CASSLRQSSGANVLTF
NA,TRBV5-4,14,TRBJ2-5,NA,TGTGCCAGCAGCAGGCACGGGAGTGCAGAGACCCAGTACTTC,CASSRHGSAETQYF
NA,TRBV6-1,13,TRBJ1-5,few,TGTGCCACCTCCGCGTGGAGCAATCAGCCCCAGCATTTT,CATSAWSNQPQHF
TRBD2,TRBV5-1,15,TRBJ2-7,NA,TGCGCCAGCAGTCCGGGGACTAGCGGACTCTACGAGCAGTACTTC,CASSPGTSGLYEQYF
NA,TRBV27,11,TRBJ2-2,NA,TGTGCCAGCAGGGGTGTCGGGGAGCTGTTTTTT,CASRGVGELFF
NA,TRBV10-3,12,TRBJ2-1,NA,TGTGCCATCAGTGTAGCGGACAATGAGCAGTTCTTC,CAISVADNEQFF
NA,TRBV29-1,14,TRBJ1-1,few,TGCAGCGTTCTCGGGCAGGGAGAGGGGACTGAAGCTTTCTTT,CSVLGQGEGTEAFF
TRBD2,TRBV15,16,TRBJ2-1,NA,TGTGCCACCAGCAGAGCGGGCGGGAGGGTCTACAATGAGCAGTTCTTC,CATSRAGGRVYNEQFF
NA,TRBV11-2,15,TRBJ1-2,NA,TGTGCCAGCAGCTTAGGGGTGACAGCGAGCTATGGCTACACCTTC,CASSLGVTASYGYTF
NA,TRBV11-2,14,TRBJ2-1,NA,TGTGCCAGCAGCTTGGAGGGGGCTCAGGATGAGCAGTTCTTC,CASSLEGAQDEQFF
TRBD1,TRBV6-5,15,TRBJ1-2,NA,TGTGCCAGCAGTCCATCCATCGGCAGGGGGAAAGGCTACACCTTC,CASSPSIGRGKGYTF
NA,TRBV5-1,16,TRBJ2-6,once,TGCGCCAGCAGCTTGGATTCTGGTTCTGGGGCCAACGTCCTGACTTTC,CASSLDSGSGANVLTF
NA,TRBV5-8,14,TRBJ2-6,NA,TGTGCCAGCTGGGGGGTCTCTGGGGCCAACGTCCTGACTTTC,CASWGVSGANVLTF
NA,TRBV18,15,TRBJ2-5,NA,TGTGCCAGCTCACCATTTGTGGGGGGCCAAGAGACCCAGTACTTC,CASSPFVGGQETQYF
TRBD1,TRBV28,15,TRBJ1-4,NA,TGTGCCAGCAGTTTTCCGACAGGGAGGGGTGAAAAACTGTTTTTT,CASSFPTGRGEKLFF
TRBD2,TRBV11-3,16,TRBJ2-1,NA,TGTGCCAGCAGCTTCCGGACTAGCGGGCCTTACAATGAGCAGTTCTTC,CASSFRTSGPYNEQFF
NA,TRBV19,17,TRBJ1-5,NA,TGTGCCAGTAGTATAGTTGGGGGGAACATGGGCAATCAGCCCCAGCATTTT,CASSIVGGNMGNQPQHF
NA,TRBV6-5,14,TRBJ1-2,NA,TGTGCCAGCAGCAGGACAGCCCAAACGGATGGCTACACCTTC,CASSRTAQTDGYTF
TRBD2,TRBV29-1,18,TRBJ2-6,NA,TGCAGCGTTGCTAACAGAGGACTAGCGGGGTCTGGAGCCAACGTCCTGACTTTC,CSVANRGLAGSGANVLTF
NA,TRBV5-4,16,TRBJ2-5,NA,TGTGCCAGCACCCAGGGGGGGGGAGTCGGGCAAGAGACCCAGTACTTC,CASTQGGGVGQETQYF
NA,TRBV6-5,13,TRBJ2-4,NA,TGTGCCAGCAGTAACGGAGGGCCATCCAAGCTGTACTTC,CASSNGGPSKLYF
TRBD1,TRBV7-9,13,TRBJ1-4,NA,TGTGCCAGCAGCTTTGGGACAGGGGAAAAACTGTTTTTT,CASSFGTGEKLFF
NA,TRBV7-3,15,TRBJ2-3,NA,TGTGCCAGCAGCTCACAGGGCCCTGGATCAGATACGCAGTATTTT,CASSSQGPGSDTQYF
NA,TRBV11-2,12,TRBJ2-7,NA,TGTGCCAGCAGCTGGGGCGGTTACGAGCAGTACTTC,CASSWGGYEQYF
TRBD1,TRBV12-5,19,TRBJ2-7,NA,TGTGCTAGTGGTCTCAATAAAATAACCGGGACAGCCCGCTCCTACGAGCAGTACTTC,CASGLNKITGTARSYEQYF
NA,TRBV5-1,13,TRBJ2-3,NA,TGCGCCAGCAGCCGGATTAGTCCAAATACGCAGTATTTT,CASSRISPNTQYF
NA,TRBV28,14,TRBJ1-2,few,TGTGCCAGCAGTGGGCTCGGAAGCTACTATGGCTACACCTTC,CASSGLGSYYGYTF
NA,TRBV4-1,17,TRBJ2-3,NA,TGCGCCAGCAGCCAAGATAAACAGGGGACTTACACAGATACGCAGTATTTT,CASSQDKQGTYTDTQYF
NA,TRBV2,16,TRBJ2-2,NA,TGTGCCAGCAGTGATCGGGCATATGGGGACACCGGGGAGCTGTTTTTT,CASSDRAYGDTGELFF
TRBD2,TRBV7-2,17,TRBJ2-1,NA,TGTGCCAGCAGCTTAGCTCCCGGTAGCGGGAGGGACAATGAGCAGTTCTTC,CASSLAPGSGRDNEQFF
TRBD2,TRBV5-1,16,TRBJ2-1,NA,TGCGCCAGCAGCTTGGATCTAGCGGGAGGGGGTAATGAGCAGTTCTTC,CASSLDLAGGGNEQFF
NA,TRBV11-1,18,TRBJ2-7,once,TGTGCCAGCAGCCGTATTAGGGCCTTGGGCAGCAAAACTGGCGAGCAGTACTTC,CASSRIRALGSKTGEQYF
TRBD2,TRBV7-6,16,TRBJ2-3,few,TGTGCCAGCAGCCCCCACGGCGGGAGGTCCCTTAATACGCAGTATTTT,CASSPHGGRSLNTQYF
TRBD1,TRBV2,13,TRBJ2-3,NA,TGTGCCAGCCGGGACAGGGGCCCAGATACGCAGTATTTT,CASRDRGPDTQYF
TRBD2,TRBV2,14,TRBJ2-7,NA,TGTGCCAGCAGCCAGGCGGGGGGGCTCTACGAGCAGTACTTC,CASSQAGGLYEQYF
NA,TRBV28,16,TRBJ2-7,once,TGTGCCAGCACCTCACCTGCCCCACAGGGTGGATCTTGGCAGTACTTC,CASTSPAPQGGSWQYF
TRBD2,TRBV4-1,17,TRBJ2-1,NA,TGCGCCAGCTCCCTGAGCCCACTAGCGGGAGTCGGTAATGAGCAGTTCTTC,CASSLSPLAGVGNEQFF
NA,TRBV10-2,13,TRBJ2-7,once,TGCGCCAGCAGAACAGGACTGGCCTACGAGCAGTACTTC,CASRTGLAYEQYF
NA,TRBV5-1,13,TRBJ2-7,NA,TGCGCCAGCAGCTTAGCAGTTCCCTACGAGCAGTACTTC,CASSLAVPYEQYF
NA,TRBV28,13,TRBJ1-1,once,TGTGCCAGCAGTTTAGGGGCTCGGAAGGAAGCTTTCTTT,CASSLGARKEAFF
NA,TRBV29-1,14,TRBJ2-3,NA,TGCAGCGTTGATGCCCAGAGCTTCACAGATACGCAGTATTTT,CSVDAQSFTDTQYF
NA,TRBV28,17,TRBJ2-3,NA,TGTGCCAGCAGCTTGGGGGTCGTAGTTGACGGCACAGATACGCAGTATTTT,CASSLGVVVDGTDTQYF
NA,TRBV4-2,16,TRBJ2-1,NA,TGTGCCAGCAGCCAAGATCTCTCTTCTCCCTACAATGAGCAGTTCTTC,CASSQDLSSPYNEQFF